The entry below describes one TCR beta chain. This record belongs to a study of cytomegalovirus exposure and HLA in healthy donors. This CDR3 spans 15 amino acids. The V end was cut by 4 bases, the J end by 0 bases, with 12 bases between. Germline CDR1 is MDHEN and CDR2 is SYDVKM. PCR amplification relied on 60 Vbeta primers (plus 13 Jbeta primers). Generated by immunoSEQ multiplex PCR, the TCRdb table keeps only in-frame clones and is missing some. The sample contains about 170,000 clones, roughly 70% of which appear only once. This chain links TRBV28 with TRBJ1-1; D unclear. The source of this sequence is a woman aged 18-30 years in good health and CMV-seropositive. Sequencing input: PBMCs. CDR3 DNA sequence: TGTGCCAGCAGTTCCCTCGTCGGGTTGAACACTGAAGCTTTCTTT. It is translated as CASSSLVGLNTEAFF.